These 32 T cell receptor beta chains came from one sample sequenced in a study of T cell repertoires and HLA-DP antigens. Assay: immunoSEQ multiplex PCR; the TCRdb copy retains only in-frame clones and omits some. The sample carries around 90,000 clones, 86% recorded once. Their specific antigens are unknown. The sample was CD4+ T cells from PBMCs. These receptors all stem from a man aged 50 to 60 in good health and CMV-seronegative.

The V and J genes are TRBV12-5 and TRBJ2-7; either TRBD1 or TRBD2 may supply D (5 bases each). The ends were cut back, 4 bases at V and 2 bases at J, with 12 bases in the middle. The CDR3 runs 14 residues. CDR1 is LGHNT, CDR2 FRNRAP, per germline. CDR3 loop: CASGSSGQTYEQYF. The CDR3 DNA sequence: TGTGCTAGTGGTTCTTCGGGGCAGACCTACGAGCAGTACTTC.

The rearrangement links TRBV10-3 to TRBJ1-1; D remains unclear. The CDR3 totals 13 residues. CDR1 is ENHRY, CDR2 SYGVKD, per germline. Trimming removed 0 bases at V and 7 bases at J, with 9 bases between. As DNA, the CDR3 is TGTGCCATCAGTGAGTCGACGTTTAATGAAGCTTTCTTT. Protein sequence: CAISESTFNEAFF.

CDR3 sequence (DNA): TGTGCCAGCAGCGTAGAGGGGGGGGCCAATCAGCCCCAGCATTTT. It encodes CASSVEGGANQPQHF. The chain combines TRBV9 with TRBJ1-5; TRBD1 might be the D (6 bases). Trimming left V 0 bases short and J 3 bases short, with 10 bases between. Per the germline V gene, CDR1 is SGDLS and CDR2 is YYNGEE. This CDR3 has 15 residues.

V is TRBV29-1 and J is TRBJ2-1, with 8 bases that match TRBD2. Germline V gene data show CDR1 as SQVTM and CDR2 as ANQGSEA. J was trimmed by 0 bases and V by 0 bases; bases with no gene match: 7. This CDR3 has 17 residues. CDR3 protein: CSVEDAGGESSYNEQFF. As DNA, the CDR3 is TGCAGCGTTGAAGATGCCGGGGGGGAGAGCTCCTACAATGAGCAGTTCTTC.

The J gene is TRBJ2-1, the V gene TRBV14; 7 nucleotides align to TRBD2. V was clipped by 5 bases and J by 8 bases; unmatched bases: 12. CDR1 SGHDN and CDR2 FVKESK come from the germline V gene. This CDR3 is 15 amino acids long. The DNA for the CDR3 is TGTGCCAGCAGCGCCAAACTAGCGCGAACCTATGAGCAGTTCTTC. The encoded protein is CASSAKLARTYEQFF.

The V and J genes are TRBV7-8 and TRBJ1-4, with D unclear. The germline CDR1 and CDR2 sequences are SGHVS and FQNEAQ. Trimming cost V 1 base and J 8 bases, with 20 bases left between them. The CDR3 sequence is 17 residues long. The CDR3 nucleotides read TGTGCCAGCAGCTTAGTCCCCGGGCCCGCACAATTGGAAAAACTGTTTTTT. Protein sequence: CASSLVPGPAQLEKLFF. The whole variable domain, remainder taken from reference TRBV7-8 and TRBJ1-4, is GAGVSQSPRYKVAKRGQDVALRCDPISGHVSLFWYQQALGQGPEFLTYFQNEAQLDKSGLPSDRFFAERPEGSVSTLKIQRTQQEDSAVYLCASSLVPGPAQLEKLFFGSGTQLSVL.

The chain employs TRBV4-3 and TRBJ2-1; 8 nucleotides match TRBD2. Germline assignment: CDR1 LGHNA and CDR2 YSLEER. V shed 4 bases and J 9 bases; nucleotides not matched to a gene: 14. This CDR3 contains 16 residues. The DNA for the CDR3 is TGCGCCAGCAGCCTTCTTGGGGGAGCGGGAGAGGTTGAGCAGTTCTTC. Its protein is CASSLLGGAGEVEQFF.

This chain uses TRBV5-1 with TRBJ2-2, with a weak D call TRBD2 (6 bases). Trimming left V 4 bases short and J 1 base short, with 11 bases between. Germline CDR1 and CDR2: SGHRS and YFSETQ. The length of the CDR3 is 15 residues. Written as DNA, the CDR3 is TGCGCCAGCAGCCCCGGGACTCAGAACACCGGGGAGCTGTTTTTT. It yields the protein CASSPGTQNTGELFF.

The chain couples TRBV11-3 to TRBJ2-2; D might be TRBD1 (5 bases). Germline CDR1 reads SGHNT; CDR2 reads YENEEA. The CDR3 loop spans 15 amino acids. With 5 bases removed from V and 5 bases from J, the gap between germline ends came to 15 bases. This chain's CDR3 is CASSRDSSFTGELFF. CDR3 DNA sequence: TGTGCCAGCAGCCGCGACAGTTCCTTTACCGGGGAGCTGTTTTTT.

This clone was counted once. The chain carries TRBV18 and TRBJ1-1, with D tentatively TRBD1 (5 bases). This CDR3 is built from 13 residues. Germline assignment: CDR1 KGHSH and CDR2 LQKENI. Trimming removed 6 bases at V and 4 bases at J, with 12 bases between. The CDR3 is CASSPGQGTEAFF. As DNA, the CDR3 is TGTGCCAGCTCCCCCGGGCAGGGCACTGAAGCTTTCTTT.

The J gene is TRBJ1-5, the V gene TRBV6-6; 8 bases are shared with TRBD1. V trimming: 5 bases; J trimming: 6 bases; junction bases outside the gene matches: 3. Germline V gene lookup returns CDR1 MNHNY and CDR2 SVGAGI (reference sequence). This CDR3 comprises 13 residues. The CDR3 sequence: CASSPGTGQPQHF. The DNA for the CDR3 is TGTGCCAGCAGTCCCGGGACAGGTCAGCCCCAGCATTTT.

This rearrangement joins TRBV21-1 to TRBJ1-4. TRBV21-1 is deemed a pseudogene. This CDR3 comprises 14 residues. The chain's CDR3 is CASRPGQNNEKLFF. The CDR3 coding sequence is TGTGCCAGCAGACCGGGGCAGAATAATGAAAAACTGTTTTTT.

This chain links TRBV18 with TRBJ1-2, with D perhaps TRBD1 (5 bases). Germline loops: CDR1 KGHSH, CDR2 LQKENI. This CDR3 comprises 15 residues. The V gene lost 3 bases and the J gene lost 4 bases, with 15 bases spanning the gap. The CDR3 region is CASSPFTGSIYGYTF. CDR3 sequence (DNA): TGTGCCAGCTCACCGTTTACAGGTAGCATCTATGGCTACACCTTC.

V and J are TRBV6-4 and TRBJ2-1; the D gene is possibly TRBD1 (6 bases). Germline CDR1 MRHNA, CDR2 SNTAGT. This CDR3 contains 15 residues. Trimming removed 2 bases at V and 4 bases at J, with 12 bases between. CDR3 amino acids: CASSDGWGPYNEQFF. For the CDR3, the DNA is TGTGCCAGCAGTGACGGGTGGGGGCCGTACAATGAGCAGTTCTTC.

The V call is TRBV29-1, the J call TRBJ2-7, with unresolved D. V gave up 0 bases and J gave up 7 bases, with 7 bases separating them. Germline V gene sequence: CDR1 SQVTM, CDR2 ANQGSEA. The CDR3 is 11 residues long. Here the CDR3 reads CSVEDTREQYF. The CDR3 DNA is TGCAGCGTTGAAGACACACGGGAGCAGTACTTC.

The chain combines TRBV4-1 with TRBJ1-2; TRBD1 is a possible D gene (6 bases). The germline gives CDR1 MGHRA, CDR2 YSYEKL. CDR3 length equals 18 residues. The V and J ends lost 0 bases and 3 bases respectively, with 20 bases between them. CDR3 protein: CASSQERGYGGLDYGYTF. DNA of the CDR3: TGCGCCAGCAGCCAAGAGAGGGGGTACGGGGGGCTTGACTATGGCTACACCTTC.

The V and J genes are TRBV5-1 and TRBJ2-7, with 8 bases fitting TRBD1. The CDR3 runs 16 residues. V lost 4 bases to trimming and J lost 3 bases; unmatched junction nucleotides: 12. The germline V gene encodes CDR1 SGHRS and CDR2 YFSETQ. CDR3 sequence: CASSPILRTGIYEQYF. CDR3 bases: TGCGCCAGCAGCCCAATTTTAAGGACAGGGATCTACGAGCAGTACTTC.

V gene TRBV5-1 combines with J gene TRBJ2-5; maybe TRBD1 (5 bases). V lost 3 bases to trimming and J lost 7 bases, with 16 bases between them. The CDR3 is 14 amino acids. Germline V lookup: CDR1 SGHRS, CDR2 YFSETQ. The CDR3 protein is CASSSLEGALTQYF. The DNA for the CDR3 is TGCGCCAGCAGCTCCCTCGAAGGGGCTTTGACCCAGTACTTC.

The chain joins TRBV5-1 to TRBJ2-5; no reliable D call. CDR1 SGHRS and CDR2 YFSETQ come from the germline V gene. V dropped 5 bases and J dropped 2 bases, with 13 bases sitting between them. CDR3 length equals 14 residues. The CDR3 sequence is CASSGSTGQETQYF. CDR3 nucleotide sequence: TGCGCCAGCAGTGGCTCCACGGGTCAAGAGACCCAGTACTTC.

The chain combines TRBV13 with TRBJ2-2; D gene ambiguous. CDR3 size: 14 residues. The germline gives CDR1 PRHDT, CDR2 FYEKMQ (reference sequence). Trimming stripped 6 bases from V and 4 bases from J, with 12 bases between. The CDR3 region is CASRTEVATGELFF. The CDR3 DNA reads TGTGCCAGCAGGACGGAAGTGGCCACCGGGGAGCTGTTTTTT.

The chain links TRBV19 to TRBJ2-2; 9 nucleotides agree with TRBD2. This CDR3 contains 18 residues. The V gene's germline CDR1 is LNHDA and CDR2 SQIVND (reference sequence). Trimming at V came to 1 base and at J to 1 base, leaving 7 bases not matched to a gene. The CDR3 protein is CASSIGWLAGLNTGELFF. The CDR3 DNA reads TGTGCCAGTAGTATAGGATGGCTAGCGGGATTGAACACCGGGGAGCTGTTTTTT.

This chain uses TRBV6-1 with TRBJ1-4, with D maybe TRBD1 (6 bases). CDR3 length: 17 amino acids. CDR1 is MNHNS, CDR2 SASEGT, per germline. Between the trimmed V and J ends, which lost 4 bases and 0 bases, there was a span of 15 bases. CDR3 sequence reads: CASSGPGHHATNEKLFF. Written as DNA, the CDR3 is TGTGCCAGCAGTGGACCGGGACACCATGCAACTAATGAAAAACTGTTTTTT.

J is TRBJ1-4 and V is TRBV11-1, with D perhaps matching TRBD1 (6 bases). The CDR3 consists of 15 residues. The V gene's germline CDR1 is SGHAT and CDR2 FQDESV (reference sequence). Trimming pared 5 bases from V and 0 bases from J, leaving 10 bases between. CDR3 amino acids: CASSPRTATNEKLFF. CDR3 sequence (DNA): TGTGCCAGCAGCCCTCGGACAGCAACTAATGAAAAACTGTTTTTT.

V is TRBV5-4 and J is TRBJ1-1, with D hard to call. The CDR3 length is 14 residues. Per germline, CDR1 SGHNT and CDR2 YYREEE (reference sequence). V shed 0 bases and J shed 0 bases, with 6 bases lying between them. CDR3 protein: CASSLGAMNTEAFF. DNA of the CDR3: TGTGCCAGCAGCTTGGGAGCCATGAACACTGAAGCTTTCTTT.

The chain combines TRBV14 with TRBJ2-1, with 7 bases identical to TRBD2. The CDR3 sequence is 15 residues long. Germline loops: CDR1 SGHDN, CDR2 FVKESK. V lost 5 bases to trimming and J lost 6 bases; unmatched junction nucleotides: 10. The CDR3 DNA sequence: TGTGCCAGCAGCTTCAAGGGCGGGGGACCCAATGAGCAGTTCTTC. As protein: CASSFKGGGPNEQFF.

The chain is built from TRBV5-1 and TRBJ2-3; 9 bases are shared with TRBD2. V trimming: 5 bases; J trimming: 1 base; junction bases outside the gene matches: 2. This CDR3 spans 14 amino acids. Germline V gene lookup returns CDR1 SGHRS and CDR2 YFSETQ. As DNA, the CDR3 is TGCGCCAGCAGTCGGACTAGCGGCACAGATACGCAGTATTTT. Translating gives CASSRTSGTDTQYF.

V usage is TRBV19 and J usage is TRBJ2-3; D unclear. This CDR3 region has 15 residues. Trimming took 3 bases from V and 2 from J, leaving 12 bases between them. CDR1 is LNHDA, CDR2 SQIVND, per germline (reference sequence). The DNA for the CDR3 is TGTGCCAGTAGTATTACCGGCGGTTACACAGATACGCAGTATTTT. Its translation: CASSITGGYTDTQYF.

The chain recombines TRBV7-9 with TRBJ2-2; D is possibly TRBD2 (6 bases). In germline, CDR1 is SEHNR, CDR2 FQNEAQ (reference sequence). The V and J ends lost 4 bases and 3 bases respectively, with 12 bases between them. The CDR3 spans 15 residues. The CDR3 protein is CASSSAGPDTGELFF. DNA of the CDR3: TGTGCCAGCAGCTCGGCGGGACCGGACACCGGGGAGCTGTTTTTT.

The chain uses TRBV14 and TRBJ2-7; D is ambiguous. Trimming stripped 4 bases from V and 2 bases from J, with 18 bases between. CDR3 length: 16 residues. Germline values: CDR1 SGHDN, CDR2 FVKESK. This chain's CDR3 is CASSPSPREFPYEQYF. In nucleotides, the CDR3 is TGTGCCAGCAGCCCGTCCCCAAGGGAATTCCCCTACGAGCAGTACTTC.

This clone was counted between two and nine times. This chain connects TRBV9 to TRBJ1-5; 8 bases are a match to TRBD1. This CDR3 comprises 15 residues. Losses at the gene ends were 4 bases for V and 4 bases for J; bases not matched to a gene: 7. CDR1 is SGDLS and CDR2 is YYNGEE in the germline V gene. The CDR3 loop reads CASSSTGASNQPQHF. CDR3 in DNA: TGTGCCAGCAGCTCGACAGGGGCCTCTAATCAGCCCCAGCATTTT.

The chain has TRBV9 and TRBJ2-7, with D perhaps TRBD2 (5 bases). The V end lost 2 bases, the J end lost 0 bases, and 9 bases lay between the germline ends. The length of the CDR3 is 14 residues. The V gene's germline CDR1 is SGDLS and CDR2 YYNGEE. The CDR3 is CASSVSASSYEQYF. The DNA of the CDR3 is TGTGCCAGCAGCGTTAGCGCTTCCTCCTACGAGCAGTACTTC.

V is TRBV5-8 and J is TRBJ2-2; 9 nucleotides align to TRBD2. The germline gives CDR1 SGHTS, CDR2 YDEGEE. This CDR3 region has 16 residues. With 3 bases clipped from V and 6 bases from J, the junction kept 9 bases outside the gene matches. This chain's CDR3 is CASSWASSGNAGELFF. CDR3 nucleotide sequence: TGTGCCAGCAGCTGGGCCTCTAGCGGGAATGCCGGGGAGCTGTTTTTT.